This T cell receptor (beta chain) appears in the sequencing data of a study of STAT3 mutations in large granular lymphocyte leukemia. Notes on the study in general: At least one immunodominant TCR beta clonotype appeared in every T-cell large granular lymphocyte leukemia patient. Treatment regimens differed across patients between samplings. In about 30% of the 18 patients, new TCR clonotypes emerged after therapy.

Note on this clone: Its antigen is not known.

Per the germline V gene, CDR1 is SGHRS and CDR2 is YFSETQ. The CDR3 has 15 amino acids. V dropped 0 bases and J dropped 2 bases, with 6 bases sitting between them. Sequencing was performed with immunoSEQ multiplex PCR; in TCRdb, only in-frame clones are kept and a portion is missing. Here the sample spans about 42,000 clones, about 81% being singletons. The clonotype comes from a human donor with T large granular lymphocyte leukemia. Some clones in this sample may be carry-over from other donors' samples. The V call is TRBV5-1, the J call TRBJ2-6; no definite D call. Material for sequencing was PBMCs. The CDR3 sequence: CASSLAMPGANVLTF. CDR3 nucleotide sequence: TGCGCCAGCAGCTTGGCCATGCCTGGGGCCAACGTCCTGACTTTC.